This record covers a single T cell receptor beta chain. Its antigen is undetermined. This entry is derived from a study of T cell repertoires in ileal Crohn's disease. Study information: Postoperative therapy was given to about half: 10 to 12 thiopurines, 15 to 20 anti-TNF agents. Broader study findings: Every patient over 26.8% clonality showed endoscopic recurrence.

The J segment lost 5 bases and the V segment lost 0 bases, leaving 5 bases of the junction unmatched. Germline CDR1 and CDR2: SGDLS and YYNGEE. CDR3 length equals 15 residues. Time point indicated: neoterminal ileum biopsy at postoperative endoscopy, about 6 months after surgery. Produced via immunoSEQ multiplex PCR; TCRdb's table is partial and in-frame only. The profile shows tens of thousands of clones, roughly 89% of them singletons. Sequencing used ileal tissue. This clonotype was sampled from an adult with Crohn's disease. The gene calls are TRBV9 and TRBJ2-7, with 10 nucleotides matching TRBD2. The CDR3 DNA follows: TGTGCCAGCAGCGTAGCTACTAGCGGGAACCACGAGCAGTACTTC. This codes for CASSVATSGNHEQYF.